The entry below gives a single TCR beta chain sequence along with its context. The CDR3 loop spans 13 amino acids. The germline V gene has CDR1 SGDLS and CDR2 YYNGEE. V gave up 0 bases and J gave up 2 bases, with 5 bases separating them. This sample was taken from a study of OX40 agonist ivuxolimab in advanced cancers. TCRdb's table, derived via immunoSEQ multiplex PCR, lists solely in-frame clones and lacks some. The sample shows some 63,000 clones, 90% to 95% of them seen only once. The TCR comes from an adult with an advanced solid tumor such as melanoma, head and neck, liver or kidney cancer. The sequences come from CD4+ or CD8+ T cells sorted from blood, collected in a trial of the OX40 agonist ivuxolimab. The chain joins TRBV9 to TRBJ2-5; D is ambiguous. The CDR3 reads CASSVDLQETQYF. CDR3 nucleotides: TGTGCCAGCAGCGTAGACCTACAAGAGACCCAGTACTTC.